The present entry profiles one T cell receptor beta chain with its context. Its antigen target is currently unknown. The sample holds no much larger clone one base away, and base qualities are not on file. Each collaborating institution followed its own protocols to collect whole blood in K2EDTA tubes. Collaborator samples were shipped for TCRbeta analysis as frozen whole blood, isolated PBMCs, or DNA extracted from either sample type. This sample is drawn from a study of blood T cell repertoires in COVID-19 (dated by TCRdb to 2019 to 2021). Broadly, across the study: The collaborator samples originated in the United States, Italy and Spain and spanned the acute and convalescent phases of COVID-19. The material from the prospective study consisted of cDNA or gDNA derived from T cells, B-cell-depleted T cells, or PBMCs. Subjects who had been exposed to COVID-19, were actively infected with it, or had recovered from it provided the deeply sampled blood TCRbeta repertoires that made up the dataset. The repertoires were made available in a free public database intended to serve as a resource for research on the immune response to SARS-CoV-2. Where HLA class I and class II types were available, the types were taken from metadata supplied by the sample provider, not from assay-based typing. Samples were obtained from the ongoing ImmuneRACE study (first 160 participants) and from about 1,300 subjects provided by 6 global collaborators. Nearly every sample came with metadata listing a de-identified subject ID, COVID-19 status, age in years and sex.

Looking up the germline V gene (reference sequence) yields CDR1 LGHDT and CDR2 YNNKEL. Reading from cysteine to phenylalanine, the CDR3 counts 17 amino acids. Just CDR3 DNA is preserved here, 51 bases in frame from base 1. Ends trimmed: V by 1 base, J by 2 bases; bases unmatched to a gene: 8. TCRbeta CDR3 regions were amplified from genomic DNA using the immunoSEQ Assay, a bias-controlled multiplex PCR. In the source study's methods: The number of nucleated cells in each sample was estimated from the amplification of reference gene primers within the assay. To quantify the absolute abundance of each unique TCRbeta CDR3 rearrangement, sequence reads were collapsed and filtered. For each sample, productive Simpson clonality was calculated as the square root of Simpson's diversity index across productive rearrangements. TCRdb carries this immuneACCESS record with in-frame sequences only. Its versions omit some clonotypes, under half of them owing to an unresolved V gene in the studies checked, with the rest unexplained. That table supplies the V and J calls and clone size; D and trimming were determined from the DNA. Within this sample are about 70,000 clones, with roughly 84% of them counted one time only. Jointly, the top ten make up under 13% of the sample.

Results and caveats for the whole study, not just this receptor: The quantity of clinical and demographic metadata differed by source and by participant and was supplied without curation.

The sequencing input was peripheral blood. The sequence derives from a woman in her late teens or twenties with acute or convalescent COVID-19. The chain joins TRBV3-1 (or the pseudogene TRBV3-2) to TRBJ2-7, with 10 central nucleotides matching TRBD2. The CDR3 region reads CASSQGSGLAATYEQYF. The DNA is as follows: TGTGCCAGCAGCCAAGGAAGCGGACTAGCGGCTACCTACGAGCAGTACTTC.